One TCR beta chain is described in this entry. What it binds is unknown. The data derive from a study of T cell responses to AZD1222 COVID-19 vaccine. Study observations and caveats: Baseline seropositives among AZD1222 recipients totaled only 5 or 6. Donors were mostly white British, more females; clonal diversity possibly underestimated. Increased Spike-specific TCR breadth and depth were observed after two AZD1222 doses.

The CDR3 consists of 19 residues. Germline CDR1 reads KGHSH; CDR2 reads LQKENI. Trimming shortened V by 3 bases and J by 0 bases, and 18 bases separated the two germline ends. Libraries were prepared by immunoSEQ multiplex PCR; TCRdb keeps only in-frame clonotypes and omits some of them. The repertoire holds more than 150,000 clones, with approximately 90% as singletons. The receptor was isolated from an adult in good health. V and J are TRBV18 and TRBJ2-6; D is possibly TRBD2 (6 bases). Material: peripheral blood, obtained on day 0 of AZD1222 vaccination. The CDR3 DNA reads as TGTGCCAGCTCACCCCAGTATCCGGGAGCTAGCTCTGGGGCCAACGTCCTGACTTTC. Its protein is CASSPQYPGASSGANVLTF.